This passage covers 16 T cell receptor beta chains from one sample sequenced in a study of HIV-infected patients and healthy controls. Via MiXCR, TCRdb re-called the 5' RACE reads, giving one row per CDR3 protein. The sample holds 18,000 or so distinct CDR3 sequences, roughly 19% seen once. Specimen: CD8+ T cells from blood. The receptors shown here come from a human donor in good health.

The chain is built from TRBV13 and TRBJ2-3, with 9 bases that match TRBD2. This CDR3 has 14 amino acids. V shed 5 bases and J 3 bases; nucleotides not matched to a gene: 3. The germline V gene has CDR1 PRHDT and CDR2 FYEKMQ (reference sequence). As DNA, the CDR3 is TGTGCCAGCAGCCTAGCGGGGACAACAGATACGCAGTATTTT. As protein: CASSLAGTTDTQYF.

V is TRBV9 and J is TRBJ1-1; D perhaps matches TRBD1 (5 bases). V was cut by 0 bases and J by 4 bases, with 10 bases left in between. Germline lookup yields CDR1 SGDLS and CDR2 YYNGEE. The CDR3 covers 14 residues. This chain's CDR3 is CASSVGGGTTEAFF. For the CDR3, the DNA is TGTGCCAGCAGCGTAGGGGGCGGAACCACTGAAGCTTTCTTT.

V is TRBV4-1 and J is TRBJ2-1; D could derive from TRBD1 or TRBD2 (6 bases each). The germline gives CDR1 MGHRA, CDR2 YSYEKL. This CDR3 region has 14 residues. The V and J ends lost 1 base and 9 bases respectively, with 13 bases between them. The CDR3 protein is CASSQAPGGIEQFF. DNA of the CDR3: TGCGCCAGCAGCCAAGCACCCGGGGGCATTGAGCAGTTCTTC.

This clonotype was seen a handful of times. The chain recombines TRBV2 with TRBJ1-2; tentatively, D is TRBD1 (6 bases). The V gene lost 8 bases and the J gene lost 4 bases, with 11 bases spanning the gap. From germline, CDR1 is SNHLY and CDR2 FYNNEI. CDR3 length equals 12 residues. The CDR3 here is CASRGLLYGYTF. The CDR3 DNA reads as TGTGCCAGCCGGGGGCTCCTCTATGGCTACACCTTC.

This clonotype was recorded many times. V and J are TRBV11-2 and TRBJ2-7, with D perhaps assigned TRBD1 or TRBD2 (5 bases each). CDR3 length equals 15 residues. The V end was cut by 2 bases, the J end by 2 bases, with 13 bases between. Germline values: CDR1 SGHAT, CDR2 FQNNGV. The CDR3 loop is CASSLIRGLPYEQYF. Written as DNA, the CDR3 is TGTGCCAGCAGCTTAATACGGGGCCTTCCCTACGAGCAGTACTTC.

This clonotype appeared a few times. This sequence joins TRBV18 and TRBJ1-1; D not resolved. The germline V gene encodes CDR1 KGHSH and CDR2 LQKENI. The CDR3 totals 11 residues. Trimming took off 2 bases at V and 6 bases at J, with 4 bases between the two ends. CDR3 in amino acids: CASSPAPEAFF. The DNA of the CDR3 is TGTGCCAGCTCACCAGCCCCTGAAGCTTTCTTT.

Notes on this clonotype: The junction departs from germline at one end; a sequencing error may be responsible. The CDR3 spells CASSLADSGTGLNEQFF. The CDR3 coding sequence is TGTGCCAGCAGCCTAGCCGATTCTGGGACAGGGTTGAATGAGCAGTTCTTC. This chain joins TRBV7-9 and TRBJ2-1, with 9 bases that match TRBD1. CDR1 is SEHNR, CDR2 FQNEAQ, per germline (reference sequence). The CDR3 loop spans 17 amino acids.

This clonotype was observed many times. The chain carries TRBV20-1 and TRBJ1-1; D not certain. The CDR3 runs 12 residues. The V and J ends lost 1 base and 7 bases respectively, with 10 bases between them. CDR1 and CDR2 from the germline V gene are DFQATT and SNEGSKA (reference sequence). CDR3 in amino acids: CSARAAELEAFF. The CDR3 nucleotides are TGCAGTGCTAGAGCGGCAGAACTTGAAGCTTTCTTT.

The chain links TRBV15 to TRBJ1-5; weak D call: TRBD1 (5 bases). Trimming left V 3 bases short and J 0 bases short, with 12 bases between. Germline CDR1 reads LNHNV; CDR2 reads YYDKDF (reference sequence). This CDR3 has 16 residues. The CDR3 bases are TGTGCCACCAGCAGGGGGCCGGCCAATAGCAATCAGCCCCAGCATTTT. Protein sequence: CATSRGPANSNQPQHF.

This clonotype was seen many times. J is TRBJ2-5 and V is TRBV10-2, with D maybe TRBD1 (6 bases). V was clipped by 4 bases and J by 2 bases, with 14 bases between them. CDR3 size: 15 residues. Germline loops: CDR1 WSHSY, CDR2 SAAADI. Here the CDR3 DNA reads TGCGCCAGCAGTGTCGGGGAGAGGGGGCAAGAGACCCAGTACTTC. Protein product: CASSVGERGQETQYF.

This clonotype was observed a handful of times. This chain links TRBV27 with TRBJ1-6; a weak D match, TRBD1 (6 bases). Trimming cost V 3 bases and J 4 bases, with 7 bases left between them. The CDR3 spans 14 residues. Germline-derived CDR1 and CDR2 are MNHEY and SMNVEV (reference sequence). The CDR3 sequence is CASSFGQYNSPLHF. The CDR3 DNA follows: TGTGCCAGCAGTTTCGGACAGTATAATTCACCCCTCCACTTT.

The chain recombines TRBV5-6 with TRBJ1-1; D not certain. CDR1 is SGHDT, CDR2 YYEEEE, per germline. The CDR3 runs to 10 residues. V was clipped by 5 bases and J by 2 bases, with 1 base between them. The CDR3 region has the DNA TGTGCCAGCAGTAACACTGAAGCTTTCTTT. Its translation: CASSNTEAFF.

This sequence joins TRBV29-1 and TRBJ1-1; D unclear. CDR1 is SQVTM and CDR2 is ANQGSEA in the germline V gene. There are 14 residues in the CDR3. Trimming took off 0 bases at V and 5 bases at J, with 13 bases between the two ends. CDR3 sequence (DNA): TGCAGCGTTGAAGATCATACCACCGGAACTGAAGCTTTCTTT. Translating gives CSVEDHTTGTEAFF.

The chain combines TRBV11-2 with TRBJ1-1; D might be TRBD1 (5 bases). Germline V gives CDR1 SGHAT, CDR2 FQNNGV. The length of the CDR3 is 11 residues. V was shortened by 4 bases and J by 7 bases, with 7 bases between the two germline ends. CDR3 DNA: TGTGCCAGCAGCTCAGGGTTTGAAGCTTTCTTT. This gives the protein CASSSGFEAFF.

This clonotype is termed medium-sized. The chain uses TRBV6-1 and TRBJ2-1; the D is unclear. This CDR3 has 15 residues. Trimming removed 5 bases at V and 5 bases at J, with 16 bases between. Per germline, CDR1 MNHNS and CDR2 SASEGT. Here the CDR3 DNA reads TGTGCCAGCAGTAGTTTTGCCGGGTCGAACAATGAGCAGTTCTTC. Protein product: CASSSFAGSNNEQFF.

This chain joins TRBV2 and TRBJ2-1, with D possibly TRBD2 on 5 matching bases. Germline loops: CDR1 SNHLY, CDR2 FYNNEI. The CDR3 runs 16 residues. The V end lost 3 bases, the J end lost 0 bases, and 12 bases lay between the germline ends. The CDR3 DNA sequence: TGTGCCAGCAGTGATTGGTACACTAGCTCCTACAATGAGCAGTTCTTC. As protein: CASSDWYTSSYNEQFF.